This T cell receptor beta chain was sequenced during a study of blood T cell repertoires in COVID-19 (dated by TCRdb to about 2020). With regard to the full study: Samples covering the acute and convalescent phases of COVID-19 were provided by collaborators in the United States, Italy and Spain. The prospective study material was composed of cDNA or gDNA derived from T cells, B-cell-depleted T cells, or PBMCs. Subjects who had been exposed to COVID-19, were actively infected with it, or had recovered from it provided the deeply sampled blood TCRbeta repertoires that made up the dataset. A freely available public database, intended as a resource for researchers studying the immune response to SARS-CoV-2, is where the repertoires were released. The samples were drawn from two sources: the first 160 participants of the ongoing ImmuneRACE study, and over 950 subjects contributed by 6 global collaborators. A de-identified subject ID, COVID-19 status, age in years and sex were almost always included in the sample metadata. Where available, HLA class I and class II types were obtained from metadata supplied by the sample provider rather than from assay-based typing. Results and caveats for the whole study, not just this receptor: The quantity of clinical and demographic metadata differed by source and by participant and was supplied without curation.

In the prospective study, participants were about 18 to 90 years old, resided in under 30 geographic areas of the United States, and were enrolled through a virtual design. In the prospective study, cohorts were assigned on the basis of participant-reported clinical history obtained from a screening survey and a study questionnaire. ImmuneRACE Cohort 3 recovered participants were defined by two consecutive negative NP/OP PCR tests, healthcare professional clearance, or symptom resolution. Mobile phlebotomists in the prospective study collected whole blood, serum and a nasopharyngeal or oropharyngeal swab from every participant. Over a roughly 2-month period, participants in the prospective study had the option of providing additional blood draws and questionnaires. Blood samples from the prospective study were shipped frozen or at room temperature prior to DNA extraction. Taken from the germline V gene, the CDR1 and CDR2 loops are ENHRY and SYGVKD. From the cysteine through the phenylalanine, the CDR3 covers 14 amino acids. Left in the record is the CDR3 DNA by itself, 42 bases read in frame from the first base. V and J lose 3 bases and 6 bases, and a span of 15 bases separates them.

Of note for this clone: This clone's antigen is unknown. No base quality information exists; no much larger clone differs at one position.

TCRbeta CDR3 regions were amplified from genomic DNA using the immunoSEQ Assay, a bias-controlled multiplex PCR. As for the authors' bioinformatics: The number of nucleated cells in each sample was estimated from the amplification of reference gene primers within the assay. To quantify the absolute abundance of each unique TCRbeta CDR3 rearrangement, sequence reads were collapsed and filtered. For each sample, productive Simpson clonality was calculated as the square root of Simpson's diversity index over productive rearrangements. In TCRdb, the immuneACCESS table is reduced to in-frame sequences with V and J assigned. These tables do not hold every clone; where another copy was compared, an unresolved V gene accounts for under half, and the others remain unexplained. From that table come the V and J calls and clone size; the DNA was used to work out D and trimming. The sample table holds about 440,000 clones, of which less than 95% were seen once. The ten biggest clones cover about 0.63% of the sample.

The V and J segments used are TRBV10-3 and TRBJ2-7; the D region possibly corresponds to TRBD1 (6 bases align). Sequenced input: PBMCs or T cells enriched from blood (not recorded which). The clonotype comes from a man between 18 and 35 years old who had recovered from COVID-19. The CDR3 reads as follows: CAISDGTPGVEQYF. The DNA sequence follows: TGTGCCATCAGTGATGGGACACCCGGGGTCGAGCAGTACTTC.